The text below deals with one T cell receptor (beta chain). Its antigen remains unknown. TCRdb's copy holds only in-frame clones and misses some; the assay was immunoSEQ multiplex PCR. The sample holds about 110,000 clones; roughly 87% are singletons and the top ten take roughly 3%. The sample is drawn from a study of T cell responses to AZD1222 COVID-19 vaccine. Study summary: Doses given second, at about 4 or about 12 weeks, were pooled.

This CDR3 is 14 amino acids long. The V gene's germline CDR1 is LGHNA and CDR2 YSLEER. V was trimmed by 3 bases and J by 3 bases, leaving 9 bases between them. Findings and caveats of the study: Targeting of unmutated variant regions was reportedly seen in nearly half of spike-specific TCRs. Scientists sampled the repertoires only once the peak T cell response had passed. Regions 160-218 and 743-854 dominated among vaccine-associated CD4 TCRs spanning spike.

The chain carries TRBV4-3 and TRBJ1-3; D is ambiguous. The clonotype originates from an adult in good health. Source: peripheral blood, taken on day 0 of AZD1222 vaccination. The CDR3 DNA sequence: TGCGCCAGCAGCCATTTGGAGGGTGGAAACACCATATATTTT. This translates into CASSHLEGGNTIYF.